The T cell receptor (beta chain) under discussion was sequenced for a study of T cells in Graves' hyperthyroidism and ophthalmopathy. This clonotype was seen repeatedly, ten times or more. Amplified regions were TCR beta CDR3 sequences from RNA transcripts. Researchers ran a first-round RT-PCR on the TCR CDR3 using the HTBI primer set. From the multiplex PCR reads, TCRdb called clonotypes with MiXCR, one entry per CDR3 protein. The repertoire holds about 210,000 distinct CDR3 sequences, more than 15% seen once, with roughly 50% in the top ten. Germline V gene data show CDR1 as KGHDR and CDR2 as SFDVKD. There are 13 residues in the CDR3. The germline V and J ends were trimmed by 5 bases and 2 bases, with 8 bases remaining between them.

The sample taken for sequencing was blood. J is TRBJ1-1 and V is TRBV24-1; tentative D call: TRBD1 (5 bases). The clonotype was recovered from a man aged 45 to 65 with Graves' hyperthyroidism. CDR3 bases: TGTGCCACCAGTGGTCAGGGTAACACTGAAGCTTTCTTT. This translates into CATSGQGNTEAFF.